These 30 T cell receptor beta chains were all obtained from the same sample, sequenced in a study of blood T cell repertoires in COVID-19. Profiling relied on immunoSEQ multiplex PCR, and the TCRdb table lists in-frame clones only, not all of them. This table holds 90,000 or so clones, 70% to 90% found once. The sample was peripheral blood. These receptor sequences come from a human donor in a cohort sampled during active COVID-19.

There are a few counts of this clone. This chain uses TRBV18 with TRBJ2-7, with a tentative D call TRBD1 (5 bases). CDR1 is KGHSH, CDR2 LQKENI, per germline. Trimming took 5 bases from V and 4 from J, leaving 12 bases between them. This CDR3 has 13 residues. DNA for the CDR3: TGTGCCAGCTCAGGGGCCGTCGTTTACGAGCAGTACTTC. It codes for CASSGAVVYEQYF.

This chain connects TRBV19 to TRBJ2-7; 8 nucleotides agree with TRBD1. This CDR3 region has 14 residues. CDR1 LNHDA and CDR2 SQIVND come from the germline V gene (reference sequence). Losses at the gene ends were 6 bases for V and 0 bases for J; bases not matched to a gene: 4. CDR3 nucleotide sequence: TGTGCCAGTAGAGACAGGGGCAACTCCTACGAGCAGTACTTC. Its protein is CASRDRGNSYEQYF.

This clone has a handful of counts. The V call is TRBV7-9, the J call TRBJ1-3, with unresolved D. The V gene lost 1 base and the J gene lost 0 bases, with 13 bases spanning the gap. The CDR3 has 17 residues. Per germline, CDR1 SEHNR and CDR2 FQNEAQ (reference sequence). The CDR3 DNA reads TGTGCCAGCAGCTTAGTTTCAGGAGCGGACTCTGGAAACACCATATATTTT. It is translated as CASSLVSGADSGNTIYF.

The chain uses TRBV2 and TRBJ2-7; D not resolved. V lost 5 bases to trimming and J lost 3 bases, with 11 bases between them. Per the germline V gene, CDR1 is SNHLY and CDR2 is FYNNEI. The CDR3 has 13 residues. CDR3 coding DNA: TGTGCCAGCAGTCCCCCCGTCTACTACGAGCAGTACTTC. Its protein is CASSPPVYYEQYF.

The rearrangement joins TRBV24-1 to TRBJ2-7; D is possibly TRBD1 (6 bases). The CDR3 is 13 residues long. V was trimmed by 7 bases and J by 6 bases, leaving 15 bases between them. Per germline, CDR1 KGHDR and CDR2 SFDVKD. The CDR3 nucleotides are TGTGCCACCAGCCTCTCAGGGGTTCGCGAGCAGTACTTC. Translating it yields CATSLSGVREQYF.

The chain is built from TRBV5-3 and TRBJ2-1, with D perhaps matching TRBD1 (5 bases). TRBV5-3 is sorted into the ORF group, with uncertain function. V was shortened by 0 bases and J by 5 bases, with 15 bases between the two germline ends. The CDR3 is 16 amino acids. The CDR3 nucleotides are TGTGCCAGAAGCTTGGGAGACTTCAGGGTCGACAATGAGCAGTTCTTC. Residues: CARSLGDFRVDNEQFF.

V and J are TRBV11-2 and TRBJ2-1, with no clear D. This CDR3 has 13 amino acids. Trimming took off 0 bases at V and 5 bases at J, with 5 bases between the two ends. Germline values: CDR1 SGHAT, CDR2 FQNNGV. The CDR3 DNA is TGTGCCAGCAGCTTAGAGCGTGACAATGAGCAGTTCTTC. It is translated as CASSLERDNEQFF. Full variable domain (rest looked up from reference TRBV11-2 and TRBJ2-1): EAGVAQSPRYKIIEKRQSVAFWCNPISGHATLYWYQQILGQGPKLLIQFQNNGVVDDSQLPKDRFSAERLKGVDSTLKIQPAKLEDSAVYLCASSLERDNEQFFGPGTRLTVL.

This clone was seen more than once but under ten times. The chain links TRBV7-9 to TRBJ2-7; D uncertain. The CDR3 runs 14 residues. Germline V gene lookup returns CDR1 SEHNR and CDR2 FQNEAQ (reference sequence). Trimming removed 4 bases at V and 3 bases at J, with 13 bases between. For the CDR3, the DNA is TGTGCCAGCAGCTCCAATACCTACAGCTACGAGCAGTACTTC. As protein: CASSSNTYSYEQYF.

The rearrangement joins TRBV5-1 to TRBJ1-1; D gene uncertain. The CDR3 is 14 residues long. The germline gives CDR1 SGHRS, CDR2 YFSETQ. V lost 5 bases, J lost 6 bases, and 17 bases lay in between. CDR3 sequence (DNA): TGCGCCAGCAGTTCAATGGACGGAGGGTCTGAAGCTTTCTTT. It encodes CASSSMDGGSEAFF.

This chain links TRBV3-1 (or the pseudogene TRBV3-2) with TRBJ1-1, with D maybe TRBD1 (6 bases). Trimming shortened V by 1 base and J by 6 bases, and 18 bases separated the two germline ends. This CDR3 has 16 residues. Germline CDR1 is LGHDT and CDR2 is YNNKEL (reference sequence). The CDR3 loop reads CASSQALMGAGPEAFF. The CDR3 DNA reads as TGTGCCAGCAGCCAAGCCTTAATGGGGGCCGGCCCTGAAGCTTTCTTT.

CDR3 amino acids: CASSEQISPLHF. CDR3 coding DNA: TGTGCCAGCAGTGAACAGATCTCACCCCTCCACTTT. This rearrangement joins TRBV2 to TRBJ1-6, with D unclear. The CDR3 contains 12 residues. CDR1 SNHLY and CDR2 FYNNEI come from the germline V gene. Trimming left V 2 bases short and J 10 bases short, with 6 bases between.

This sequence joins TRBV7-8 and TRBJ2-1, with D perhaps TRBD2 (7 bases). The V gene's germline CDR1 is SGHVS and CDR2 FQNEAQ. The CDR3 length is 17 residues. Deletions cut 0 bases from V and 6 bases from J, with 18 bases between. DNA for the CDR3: TGTGCCAGCAGCTTAGCGGGGAGGGGGTCCCTACCCAATGAGCAGTTCTTC. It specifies CASSLAGRGSLPNEQFF.

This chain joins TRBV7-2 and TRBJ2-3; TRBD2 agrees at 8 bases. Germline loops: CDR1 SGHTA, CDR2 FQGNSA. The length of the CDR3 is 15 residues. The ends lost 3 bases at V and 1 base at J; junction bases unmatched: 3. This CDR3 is CASSFSGMGTDTQYF. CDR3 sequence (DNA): TGTGCCAGCAGCTTTAGCGGGATGGGCACAGATACGCAGTATTTT.

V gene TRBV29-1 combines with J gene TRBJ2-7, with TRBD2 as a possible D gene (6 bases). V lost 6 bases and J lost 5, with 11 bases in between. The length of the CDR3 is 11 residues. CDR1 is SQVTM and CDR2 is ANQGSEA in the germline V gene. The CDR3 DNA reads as TGCAGCGTGGGTCTAGCGAACGAGCAGTACTTC. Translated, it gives CSVGLANEQYF.

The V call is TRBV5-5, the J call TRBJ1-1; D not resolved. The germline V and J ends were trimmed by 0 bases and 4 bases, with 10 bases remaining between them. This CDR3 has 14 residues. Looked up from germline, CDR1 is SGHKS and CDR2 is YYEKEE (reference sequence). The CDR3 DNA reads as TGTGCCAGCAGCTTGGCCGTCGCGAGCACTGAAGCTTTCTTT. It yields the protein CASSLAVASTEAFF.

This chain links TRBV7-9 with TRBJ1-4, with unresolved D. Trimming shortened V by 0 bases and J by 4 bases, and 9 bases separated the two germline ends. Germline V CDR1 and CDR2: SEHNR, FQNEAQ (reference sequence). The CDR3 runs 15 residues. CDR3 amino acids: CASSLALTGNEKLFF. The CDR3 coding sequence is TGTGCCAGCAGCTTAGCGCTAACCGGTAATGAAAAACTGTTTTTT.

Here the CDR3 DNA reads TGTGCCTGGAGTGGGGTCGGGACAGGGGCGCGCGGAAACACCATATATTTT. This gives the protein CAWSGVGTGARGNTIYF. J is TRBJ1-3 and V is TRBV30, with TRBD1 matching over 10 bases. V lost 1 base and J lost 4; bases outside the gene matches: 10. This CDR3 comprises 17 residues. Germline loops: CDR1 GTSNPN, CDR2 SVGIG (reference sequence).

CDR3 amino acids: CASSLDSYTEAFF. Here the CDR3 DNA reads TGTGCCAGCAGCTTAGACAGTTACACTGAAGCTTTCTTT. This sequence joins TRBV7-6 and TRBJ1-1; D call uncertain. V dropped 1 base and J dropped 3 bases, with 6 bases sitting between them. The germline V gene has CDR1 SGHVS and CDR2 FNYEAQ. The CDR3 totals 13 residues.

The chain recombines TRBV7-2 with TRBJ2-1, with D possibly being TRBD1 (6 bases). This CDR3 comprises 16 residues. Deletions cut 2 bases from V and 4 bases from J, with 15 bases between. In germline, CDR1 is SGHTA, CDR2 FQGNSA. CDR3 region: CASSLWGRGGYNEQFF. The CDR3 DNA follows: TGTGCCAGCAGCTTATGGGGCAGGGGTGGGTACAATGAGCAGTTCTTC.

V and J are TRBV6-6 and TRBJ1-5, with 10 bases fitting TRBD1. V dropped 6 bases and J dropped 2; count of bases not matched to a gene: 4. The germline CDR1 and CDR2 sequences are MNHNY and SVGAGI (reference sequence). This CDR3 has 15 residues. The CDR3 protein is CASSQGTGGNQPQHF. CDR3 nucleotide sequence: TGTGCCAGCAGCCAAGGGACAGGGGGCAATCAGCCCCAGCATTTT.

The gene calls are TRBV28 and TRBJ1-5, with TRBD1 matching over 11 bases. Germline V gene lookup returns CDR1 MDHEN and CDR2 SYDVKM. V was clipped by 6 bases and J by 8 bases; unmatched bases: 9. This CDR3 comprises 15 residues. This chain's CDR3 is CASRSPGQGVKPQHF. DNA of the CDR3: TGTGCCAGCAGGTCTCCGGGACAGGGGGTTAAGCCCCAGCATTTT.

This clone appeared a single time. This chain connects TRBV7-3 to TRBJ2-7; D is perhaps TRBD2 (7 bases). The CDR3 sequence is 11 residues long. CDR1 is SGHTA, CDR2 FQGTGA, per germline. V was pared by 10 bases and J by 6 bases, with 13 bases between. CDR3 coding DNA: TGTGCCAAGGGAGGGGGAGCCGAGCAGTACTTC. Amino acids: CAKGGGAEQYF.

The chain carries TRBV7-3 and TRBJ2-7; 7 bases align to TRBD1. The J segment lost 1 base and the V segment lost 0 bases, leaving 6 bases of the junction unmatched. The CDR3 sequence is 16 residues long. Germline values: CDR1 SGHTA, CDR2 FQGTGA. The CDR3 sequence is CASSLTSGGDSYEQYF. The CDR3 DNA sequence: TGTGCCAGCAGCTTAACATCAGGGGGAGATTCCTACGAGCAGTACTTC. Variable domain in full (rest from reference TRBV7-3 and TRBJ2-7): GAGVSQTPSNKVTEKGKYVELRCDPISGHTALYWYRQSLGQGPEFLIYFQGTGAADDSGLPNDRFFAVRPEGSVSTLKIQRTERGDSAVYLCASSLTSGGDSYEQYFGPGTRLTVT.

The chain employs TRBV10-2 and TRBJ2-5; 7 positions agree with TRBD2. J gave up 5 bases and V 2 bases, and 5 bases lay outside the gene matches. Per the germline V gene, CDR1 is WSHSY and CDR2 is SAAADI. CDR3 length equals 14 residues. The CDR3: CASSEGHGGETQYF. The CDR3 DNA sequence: TGCGCCAGCAGTGAGGGTCACGGGGGGGAGACCCAGTACTTC.

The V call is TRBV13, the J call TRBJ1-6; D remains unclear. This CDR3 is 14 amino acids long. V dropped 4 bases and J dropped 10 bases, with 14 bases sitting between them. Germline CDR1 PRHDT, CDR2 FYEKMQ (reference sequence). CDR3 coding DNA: TGTGCCAGCAGCTCGCGGGCCACCTCCTCACCCCTCCACTTT. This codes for CASSSRATSSPLHF.

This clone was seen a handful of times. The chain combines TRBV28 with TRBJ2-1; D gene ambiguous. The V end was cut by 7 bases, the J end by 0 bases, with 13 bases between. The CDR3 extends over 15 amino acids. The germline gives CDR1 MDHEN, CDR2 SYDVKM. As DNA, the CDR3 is TGTGCCAGCATGATTCTAGATAGCTCCTACAATGAGCAGTTCTTC. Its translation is CASMILDSSYNEQFF.

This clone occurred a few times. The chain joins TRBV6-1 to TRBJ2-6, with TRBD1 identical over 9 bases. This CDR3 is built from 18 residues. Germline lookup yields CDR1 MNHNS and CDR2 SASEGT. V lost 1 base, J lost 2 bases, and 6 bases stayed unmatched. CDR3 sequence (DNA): TGTGCCAGCAGTGAAGTTACGGGACAGGGAACTGGGGCCAACGTCCTGACTTTC. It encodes CASSEVTGQGTGANVLTF.

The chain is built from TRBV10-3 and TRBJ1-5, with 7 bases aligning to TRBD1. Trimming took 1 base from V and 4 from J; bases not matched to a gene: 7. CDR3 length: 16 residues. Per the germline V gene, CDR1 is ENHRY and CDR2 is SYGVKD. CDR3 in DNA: TGTGCCATCAGTGAGTGGGCGGGACAGCGGAATCAGCCCCAGCATTTT. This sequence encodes CAISEWAGQRNQPQHF.

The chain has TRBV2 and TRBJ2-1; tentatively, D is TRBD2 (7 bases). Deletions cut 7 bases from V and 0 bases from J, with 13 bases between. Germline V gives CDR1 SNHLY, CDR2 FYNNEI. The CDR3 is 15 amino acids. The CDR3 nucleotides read TGTGCCAGCATAACGAGGGGGGGCTCCTACAATGAGCAGTTCTTC. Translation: CASITRGGSYNEQFF.

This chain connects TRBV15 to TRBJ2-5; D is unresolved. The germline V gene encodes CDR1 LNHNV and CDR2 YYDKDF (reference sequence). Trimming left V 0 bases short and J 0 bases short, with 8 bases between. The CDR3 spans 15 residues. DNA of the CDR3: TGTGCCACCAGCAGAGATAGTGGAGACCAAGAGACCCAGTACTTC. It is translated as CATSRDSGDQETQYF.